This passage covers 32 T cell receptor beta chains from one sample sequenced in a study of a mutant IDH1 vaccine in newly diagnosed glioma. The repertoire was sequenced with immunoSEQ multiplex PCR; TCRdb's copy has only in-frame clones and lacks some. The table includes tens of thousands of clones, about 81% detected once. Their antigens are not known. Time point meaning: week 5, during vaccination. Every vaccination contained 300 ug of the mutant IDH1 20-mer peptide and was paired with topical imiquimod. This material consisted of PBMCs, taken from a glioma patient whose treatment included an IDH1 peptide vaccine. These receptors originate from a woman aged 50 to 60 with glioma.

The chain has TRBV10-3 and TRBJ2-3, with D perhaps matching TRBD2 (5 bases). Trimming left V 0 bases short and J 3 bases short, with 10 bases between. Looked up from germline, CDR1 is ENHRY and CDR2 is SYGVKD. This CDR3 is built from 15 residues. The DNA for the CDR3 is TGTGCCATCAGTGAGTCGGATCAGCGGACAGATACGCAGTATTTT. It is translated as CAISESDQRTDTQYF.

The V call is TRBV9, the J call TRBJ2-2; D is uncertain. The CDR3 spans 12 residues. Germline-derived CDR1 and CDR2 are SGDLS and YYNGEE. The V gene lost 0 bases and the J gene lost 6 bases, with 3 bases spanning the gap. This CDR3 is CASSVVAGELFF. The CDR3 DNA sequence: TGTGCCAGCAGCGTAGTCGCCGGGGAGCTGTTTTTT.

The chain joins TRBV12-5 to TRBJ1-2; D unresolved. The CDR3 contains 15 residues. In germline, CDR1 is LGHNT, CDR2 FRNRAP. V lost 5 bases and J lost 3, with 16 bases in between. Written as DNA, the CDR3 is TGTGCTAGTGGTGCGGACGGAGGGAACTACTATGGCTACACCTTC. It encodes CASGADGGNYYGYTF.

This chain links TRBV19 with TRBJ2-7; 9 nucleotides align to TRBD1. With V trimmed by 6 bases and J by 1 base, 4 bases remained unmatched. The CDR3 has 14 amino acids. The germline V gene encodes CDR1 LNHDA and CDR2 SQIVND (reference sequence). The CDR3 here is CASSPDRGSYEQYF. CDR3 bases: TGTGCCAGTAGCCCGGACAGGGGATCCTACGAGCAGTACTTC.

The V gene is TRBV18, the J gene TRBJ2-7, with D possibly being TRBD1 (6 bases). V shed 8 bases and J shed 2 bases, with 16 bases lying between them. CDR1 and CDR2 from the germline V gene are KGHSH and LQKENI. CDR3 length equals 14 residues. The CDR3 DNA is TGTGCCAGCACCTCAGGGGCCGAAACCTACGAGCAGTACTTC. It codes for CASTSGAETYEQYF.

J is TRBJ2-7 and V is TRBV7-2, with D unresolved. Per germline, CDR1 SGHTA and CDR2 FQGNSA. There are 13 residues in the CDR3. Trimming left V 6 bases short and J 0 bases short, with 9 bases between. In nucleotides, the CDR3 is TGTGCCAGCAGGATGGGGTCCTCCTACGAGCAGTACTTC. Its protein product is CASRMGSSYEQYF. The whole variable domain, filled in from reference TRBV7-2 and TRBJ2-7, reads GAGVSQSPSNKVTEKGKDVELRCDPISGHTALYWYRQSLGQGLEFLIYFQGNSAPDKSGLPSDRFSAERTGGSVSTLTIQRTQQEDSAVYLCASRMGSSYEQYFGPGTRLTVT.

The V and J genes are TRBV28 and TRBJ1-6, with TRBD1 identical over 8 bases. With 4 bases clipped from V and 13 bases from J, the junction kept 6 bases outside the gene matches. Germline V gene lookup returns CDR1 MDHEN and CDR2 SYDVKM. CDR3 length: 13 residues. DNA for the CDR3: TGTGCCAGCAGTTCCCAGGGGGCTCTGCCCCTCCACTTT. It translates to CASSSQGALPLHF.

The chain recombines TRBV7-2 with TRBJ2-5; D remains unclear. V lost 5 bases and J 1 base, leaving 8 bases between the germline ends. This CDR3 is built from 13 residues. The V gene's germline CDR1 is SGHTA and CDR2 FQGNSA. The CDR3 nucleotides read TGTGCCAGCAGCACCCGGCCCCAAGAGACCCAGTACTTC. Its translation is CASSTRPQETQYF.

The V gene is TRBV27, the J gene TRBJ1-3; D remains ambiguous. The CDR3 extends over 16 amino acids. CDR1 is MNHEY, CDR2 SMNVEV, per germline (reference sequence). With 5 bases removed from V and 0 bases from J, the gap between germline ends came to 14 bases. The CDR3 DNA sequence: TGTGCCAGCAGTCGGTTCGGAGCCATCTCTGGAAACACCATATATTTT. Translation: CASSRFGAISGNTIYF.

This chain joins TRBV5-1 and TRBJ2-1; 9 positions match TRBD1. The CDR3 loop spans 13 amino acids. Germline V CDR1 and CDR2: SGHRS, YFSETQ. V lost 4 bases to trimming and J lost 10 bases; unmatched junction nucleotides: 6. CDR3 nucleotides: TGCGCCAGCAGCATAACAGGGGGCACGGAGCAGTTCTTC. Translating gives CASSITGGTEQFF.

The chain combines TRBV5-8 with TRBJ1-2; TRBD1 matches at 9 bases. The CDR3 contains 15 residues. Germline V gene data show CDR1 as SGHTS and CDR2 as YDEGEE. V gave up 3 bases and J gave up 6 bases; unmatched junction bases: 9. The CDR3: CASSWTGDGADGYTF. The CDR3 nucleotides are TGTGCCAGCAGCTGGACAGGGGACGGGGCAGATGGCTACACCTTC. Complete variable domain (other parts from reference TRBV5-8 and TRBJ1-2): EAGVTQSPTHLIKTRGQQATLRCSPISGHTSVYWYQQALGLGLQFLLWYDEGEERNRGNFPPRFSGRQFPNYSSELNVNALELEDSALYLCASSWTGDGADGYTFGSGTRLTVV.

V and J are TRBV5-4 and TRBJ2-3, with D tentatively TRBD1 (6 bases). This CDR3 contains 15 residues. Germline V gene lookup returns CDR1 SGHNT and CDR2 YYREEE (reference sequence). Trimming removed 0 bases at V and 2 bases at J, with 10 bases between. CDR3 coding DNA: TGTGCCAGCAGCTTGGAGGGGGAATCCACAGATACGCAGTATTTT. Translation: CASSLEGESTDTQYF. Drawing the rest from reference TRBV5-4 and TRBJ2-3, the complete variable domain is ETGVTQSPTHLIKTRGQQVTLRCSSQSGHNTVSWYQQALGQGPQFIFQYYREEENGRGNFPPRFSGLQFPNYSSELNVNALELDDSALYLCASSLEGESTDTQYFGPGTRLTVL.

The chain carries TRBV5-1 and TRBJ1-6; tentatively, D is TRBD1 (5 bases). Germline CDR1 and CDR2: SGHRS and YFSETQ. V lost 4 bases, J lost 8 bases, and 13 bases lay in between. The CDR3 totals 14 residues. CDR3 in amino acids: CASSLDSRDSPLHF. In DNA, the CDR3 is TGCGCCAGCAGCCTCGACAGCCGAGATTCACCCCTCCACTTT.

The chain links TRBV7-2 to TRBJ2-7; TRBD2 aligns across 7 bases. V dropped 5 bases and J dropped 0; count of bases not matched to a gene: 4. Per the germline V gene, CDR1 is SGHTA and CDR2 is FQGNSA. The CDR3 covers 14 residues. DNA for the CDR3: TGTGCCAGCAGCCTGGGAGGGGCCTCCTACGAGCAGTACTTC. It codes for CASSLGGASYEQYF. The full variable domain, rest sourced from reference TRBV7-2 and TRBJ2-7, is GAGVSQSPSNKVTEKGKDVELRCDPISGHTALYWYRQSLGQGLEFLIYFQGNSAPDKSGLPSDRFSAERTGGSVSTLTIQRTQQEDSAVYLCASSLGGASYEQYFGPGTRLTVT.

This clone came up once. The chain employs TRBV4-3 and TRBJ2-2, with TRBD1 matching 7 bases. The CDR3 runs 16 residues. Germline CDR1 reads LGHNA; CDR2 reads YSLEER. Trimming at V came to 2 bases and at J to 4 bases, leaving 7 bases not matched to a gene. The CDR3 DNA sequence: TGCGCCAGCAGCCAAATGACAGGGAAGGGCACCGGGGAGCTGTTTTTT. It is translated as CASSQMTGKGTGELFF.

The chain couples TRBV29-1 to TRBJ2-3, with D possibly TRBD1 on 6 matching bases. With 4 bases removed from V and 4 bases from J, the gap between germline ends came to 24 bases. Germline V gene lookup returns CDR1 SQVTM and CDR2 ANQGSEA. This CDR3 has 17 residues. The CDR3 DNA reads TGCAGCGTTGGGGGGCAGGGTGGAAGGGTTTTCGCAGATACGCAGTATTTT. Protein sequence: CSVGGQGGRVFADTQYF.

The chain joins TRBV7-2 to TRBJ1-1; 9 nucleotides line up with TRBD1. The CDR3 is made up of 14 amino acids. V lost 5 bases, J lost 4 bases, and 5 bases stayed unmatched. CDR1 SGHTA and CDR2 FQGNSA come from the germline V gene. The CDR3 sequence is CASSPRQGGTEAFF. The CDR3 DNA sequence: TGTGCCAGCAGCCCACGACAGGGGGGCACTGAAGCTTTCTTT.

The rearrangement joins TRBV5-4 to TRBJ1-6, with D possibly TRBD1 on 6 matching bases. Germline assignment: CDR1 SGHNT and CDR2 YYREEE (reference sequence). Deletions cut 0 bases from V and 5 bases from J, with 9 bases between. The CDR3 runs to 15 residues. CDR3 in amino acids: CASSLAGADNSPLHF. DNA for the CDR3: TGTGCCAGCAGCTTGGCGGGGGCCGATAATTCACCCCTCCACTTT.

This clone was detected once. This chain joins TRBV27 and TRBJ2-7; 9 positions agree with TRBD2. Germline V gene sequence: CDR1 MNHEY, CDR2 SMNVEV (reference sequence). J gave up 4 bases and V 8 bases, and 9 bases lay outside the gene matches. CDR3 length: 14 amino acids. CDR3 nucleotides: TGTGCCAGCGGGCCGGGACTAGCTTCGTACGAGCAGTACTTC. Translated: CASGPGLASYEQYF.

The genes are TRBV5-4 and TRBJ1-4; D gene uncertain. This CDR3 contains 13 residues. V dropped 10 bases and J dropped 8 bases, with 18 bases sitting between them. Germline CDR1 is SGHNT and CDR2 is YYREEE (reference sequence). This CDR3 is CAGRWAGGEKLFF. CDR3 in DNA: TGTGCCGGACGGTGGGCGGGCGGAGAAAAACTGTTTTTT.

CDR3 nucleotides: TGTGCCAGCAGCTCCCCTAAGGAAGGGCTTGTAGAGACCCAGTACTTC. Protein product: CASSSPKEGLVETQYF. The rearrangement joins TRBV5-6 to TRBJ2-5; D is unresolved. The CDR3 is 16 residues long. Trimming pared 3 bases from V and 4 bases from J, leaving 19 bases between. CDR1 and CDR2 (germline): SGHDT, YYEEEE.

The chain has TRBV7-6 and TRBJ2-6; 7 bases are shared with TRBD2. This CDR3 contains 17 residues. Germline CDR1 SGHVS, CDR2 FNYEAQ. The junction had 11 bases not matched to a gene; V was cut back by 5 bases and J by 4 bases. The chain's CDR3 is CASSLRLGGEGANVLTF. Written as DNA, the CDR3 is TGTGCCAGCAGCCTCCGACTGGGAGGGGAAGGGGCCAACGTCCTGACTTTC.

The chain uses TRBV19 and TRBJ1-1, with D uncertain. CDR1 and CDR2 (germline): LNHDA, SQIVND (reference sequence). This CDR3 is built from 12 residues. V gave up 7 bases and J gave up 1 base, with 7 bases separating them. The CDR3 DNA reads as TGTGCCAGTAATCGAAGGAACACTGAAGCTTTCTTT. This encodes CASNRRNTEAFF.

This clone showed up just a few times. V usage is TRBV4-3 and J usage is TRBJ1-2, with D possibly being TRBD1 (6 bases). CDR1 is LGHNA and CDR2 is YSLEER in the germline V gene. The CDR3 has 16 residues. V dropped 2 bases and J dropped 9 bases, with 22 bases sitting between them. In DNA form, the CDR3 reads TGCGCCAGCAGCCAAACAACCCTCGCAGGGCGGGACAGCTACACCTTC. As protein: CASSQTTLAGRDSYTF.

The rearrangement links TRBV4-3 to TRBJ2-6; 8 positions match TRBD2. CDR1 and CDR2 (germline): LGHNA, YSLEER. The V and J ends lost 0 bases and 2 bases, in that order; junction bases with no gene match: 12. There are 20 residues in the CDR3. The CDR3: CASSQDFITGGGTGANVLTF. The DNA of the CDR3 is TGCGCCAGCAGCCAAGATTTTATAACCGGGGGGGGGACTGGGGCCAACGTCCTGACTTTC.

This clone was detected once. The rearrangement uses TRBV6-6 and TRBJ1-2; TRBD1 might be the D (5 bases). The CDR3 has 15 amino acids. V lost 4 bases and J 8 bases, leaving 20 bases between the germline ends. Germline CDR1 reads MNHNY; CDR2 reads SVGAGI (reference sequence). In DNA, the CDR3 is TGTGCCAGCAGTTCGAATCGCAGGGTAATATCGGGCTACACCTTC. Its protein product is CASSSNRRVISGYTF.

The chain's CDR3 is CASSVSSGTQYF. CDR3 nucleotides: TGTGCCAGCAGCGTATCCTCGGGTACGCAGTATTTT. This rearrangement joins TRBV7-2 to TRBJ2-3; D unresolved. The CDR3 totals 12 residues. The V end lost 5 bases, the J end lost 8 bases, and 11 bases lay between the germline ends. Germline assignment: CDR1 SGHTA and CDR2 FQGNSA.

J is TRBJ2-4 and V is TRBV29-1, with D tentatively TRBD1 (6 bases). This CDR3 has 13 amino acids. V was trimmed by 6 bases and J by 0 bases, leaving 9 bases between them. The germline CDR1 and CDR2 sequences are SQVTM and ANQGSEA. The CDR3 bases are TGCAGCGTCAGGGGAATAGCCAAAAACATTCAGTACTTC. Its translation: CSVRGIAKNIQYF. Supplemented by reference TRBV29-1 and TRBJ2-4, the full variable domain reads SAVISQKPSRDICQRGTSLTIQCQVDSQVTMMFWYRQQPGQSLTLIATANQGSEATYESGFVIDKFPISRPNLTFSTLTVSNMSPEDSSIYLCSVRGIAKNIQYFGAGTRLSVL.

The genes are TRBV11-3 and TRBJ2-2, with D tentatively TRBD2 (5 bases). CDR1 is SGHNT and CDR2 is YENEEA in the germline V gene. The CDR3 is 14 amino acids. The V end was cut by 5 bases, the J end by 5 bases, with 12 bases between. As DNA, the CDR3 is TGTGCCAGCAGCCGAACCCCGGGAACCGGGGAGCTGTTTTTT. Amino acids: CASSRTPGTGELFF.

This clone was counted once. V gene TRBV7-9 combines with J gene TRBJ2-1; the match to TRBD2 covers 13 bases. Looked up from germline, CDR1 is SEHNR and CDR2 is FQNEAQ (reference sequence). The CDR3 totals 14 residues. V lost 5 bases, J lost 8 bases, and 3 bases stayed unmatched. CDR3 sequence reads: CASSTSGGAHEQFF. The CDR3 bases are TGTGCCAGCAGCACTAGCGGGGGGGCCCATGAGCAGTTCTTC.

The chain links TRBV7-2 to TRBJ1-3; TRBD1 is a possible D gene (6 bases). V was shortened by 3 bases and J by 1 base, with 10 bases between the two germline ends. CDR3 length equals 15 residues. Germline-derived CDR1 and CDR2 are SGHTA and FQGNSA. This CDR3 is CASSFGQTSGNTIYF. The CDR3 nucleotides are TGTGCCAGCAGCTTCGGACAGACGTCTGGAAACACCATATATTTT.

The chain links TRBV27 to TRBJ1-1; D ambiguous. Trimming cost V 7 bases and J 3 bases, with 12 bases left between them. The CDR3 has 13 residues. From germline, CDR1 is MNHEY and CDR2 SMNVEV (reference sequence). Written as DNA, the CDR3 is TGTGCCAGCATCTCTCCGCTTGACACTGAAGCTTTCTTT. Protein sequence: CASISPLDTEAFF.